This T cell receptor (beta chain) was sequenced in a study of patients and donors after allogeneic stem cell transplantation. TCRdb reprocessed the RT-PCR reads with MiXCR, giving one entry per CDR3 protein. The data contain approximately 150,000 distinct CDR3 sequences, 30% of them singletons. The V gene lost 2 bases and the J gene lost 1 base, with 8 bases spanning the gap. Germline V lookup: CDR1 KGHDR, CDR2 SFDVKD. The CDR3 runs 15 residues. Sequencing was carried out using blood, either unsorted or a sorted T cell fraction (not recorded which). This receptor was taken from a human donor who was either an allogeneic HSCT recipient or a stem cell or donor lymphocyte infusion donor (not recorded which). It is not recorded whose cells these are; they may come from a transplant donor. The chain recombines TRBV24-1 with TRBJ2-1; no firm D call. CDR3 in amino acids: CATSDSASSYNEQFF. CDR3 nucleotide sequence: TGTGCCACCAGTGATTCAGCCTCATCCTACAATGAGCAGTTCTTC.